Listed below are T cell receptor beta chains from one sample, sequenced in a study of CD8 T cells in ankylosing spondylitis. TCRdb fed the 5' RACE reads into MiXCR, producing one record per CDR3 protein. This table has around 770,000 distinct CDR3 sequences, around 17% appearing once. The sample taken for sequencing was blood, either unsorted or a sorted T cell fraction (not recorded which). All receptors derive from a male donor with ankylosing spondylitis. CDR3s include the opening cysteine and the closing phenylalanine or tryptophan. D genes are given only for firm matches. Clone size is not always given. Where it is, it says once, few, many or a class for expanded clones.

>TRBV7-9|TRBD2|few|TRBJ2-1
TGTGCCACCATGCCCGCCCTAGCGGATAACAATGAGCAGTTCTTC
CATMPALADNNEQFF
>TRBV4-1|NA|few|TRBJ2-2
TGCGCCAGCAGCCCGACGGGGGGCGGGGGCACCGGGGAGCTGTTTTTT
CASSPTGGGGTGELFF
>TRBV29-1|NA|NA|TRBJ2-1
TGCAGCGTACGACTAGTTGGCAATGAGCAGTTCTTC
CSVRLVGNEQFF
>TRBV12-3/TRBV12-4|NA|many|TRBJ2-2
TGTGCCAGCAGTCCCGACAGAGTCAACACCGGGGAGCTGTTTTTT
CASSPDRVNTGELFF
>TRBV20-1|NA|few|TRBJ2-3
TGCAGTGCCCAACTGACAGATACGCAGTATTTT
CSAQLTDTQYF
>TRBV7-9|TRBD1|NA|TRBJ1-4
TGTGCCAGCAGCGAGGGACAGGGAGGGAGGGAAAAACTGTTTTTT
CASSEGQGGREKLFF
>TRBV3-1|NA|NA|TRBJ2-2
TGTGCCAGCAGCCAAGATAACGGGCCCGGGGAGCTGTTTTTT
CASSQDNGPGELFF
>TRBV5-5|TRBD1|NA|TRBJ2-5
TGTGCCAGCAGACCGGGACAGGGACCGTCGTCGGAGACCCAGTACTTC
CASRPGQGPSSETQYF
>TRBV3-1|TRBD1|NA|TRBJ1-1
TGTGCCAGCAGCCAAGGGACAGGGGTTTTACGGAACACTGAAGCTTTCTTT
CASSQGTGVLRNTEAFF
>TRBV5-1|NA|NA|TRBJ1-1
TGCGCCAGCAGCCGTGATGGGTTCGCTGAAGCTTTCTTT
CASSRDGFAEAFF